Following are 25 T cell receptor beta chains from one sample sequenced in a study of regulatory T cells in long-lasting Graves disease. Construction of the TCR beta libraries employed iRepertoire HTBI primers in conjunction with Arm-PCR of CDR3 regions. TCRdb independently ran MiXCR on the multiplex PCR reads; one entry per CDR3 protein. The sample carries about 500,000 distinct CDR3 sequences, around 12% recorded once. Indicated time point: newly diagnosed GD, antithyroid drugs for less than 3 months. PBMC RNA was the source of the TCR library. The same sample was also studied in work on T cells in Graves' hyperthyroidism and ophthalmopathy.

The sequences come from peripheral blood mononuclear cells (PBMCs), collected at new diagnosis, from a patient treated with antithyroid drugs. The receptors here all came from a woman in her twenties or thirties with Graves disease.

The chain joins TRBV29-1 to TRBJ1-1, with 8 bases matching TRBD1. The trim removed 4 bases at V and 4 bases at J, leaving 8 bases unmatched. Germline CDR1 reads SQVTM; CDR2 reads ANQGSEA. The CDR3 has 14 amino acids. The CDR3 sequence: CSVANRGSGTEAFF. The CDR3 DNA reads TGCAGCGTTGCAAACAGGGGGTCGGGCACTGAAGCTTTCTTT.

This clonotype was seen a few times. The chain carries TRBV10-1 and TRBJ2-4; D possibly uses TRBD1 or TRBD2 (6 bases each). The germline gives CDR1 WNHNN, CDR2 SYGVQD (reference sequence). The CDR3 sequence is 16 residues long. The V gene lost 7 bases and the J gene lost 0 bases, with 16 bases spanning the gap. The CDR3 loop reads CASNPRRGVAKNIQYF. The CDR3 bases are TGCGCCAGCAACCCCCGGAGGGGGGTAGCCAAAAACATTCAGTACTTC.

This clonotype was counted ten times or more. This chain joins TRBV12-3 or TRBV12-4 and TRBJ1-6; tentative D call: TRBD1 (5 bases). Deletions cut 6 bases from V and 9 bases from J, with 9 bases between. The length of the CDR3 is 12 residues. CDR3: CASSRGVSPLHF. The CDR3 DNA follows: TGTGCCAGCAGCCGGGGGGTTTCACCCCTCCACTTT.

The chain has TRBV6-5 and TRBJ2-4; D unresolved. The J call is in doubt because the DNA end fits TRBJ2-5 better. This CDR3 contains 13 residues. Germline loops: CDR1 MNHEY, CDR2 SVGAGI. The CDR3 DNA is TGTGCCAGCAGTTACTCTCACGGGGAGACCCAGTACTTC. It codes for CASSYSHGETQYF.

This clonotype was seen a few times. V and J are TRBV5-6 and TRBJ2-7, with D tentatively TRBD2 (7 bases). Trimming took off 5 bases at V and 4 bases at J, with 16 bases between the two ends. The CDR3 is 14 amino acids. Germline V gene lookup returns CDR1 SGHDT and CDR2 YYEEEE. The CDR3 DNA reads as TGTGCCAGCAGTCACAAGGCGGGGGCGTACGAGCAGTACTTC. It yields the protein CASSHKAGAYEQYF.

This clonotype was counted at least ten times. V is TRBV7-9 and J is TRBJ2-2; D is unresolved. Germline values: CDR1 SEHNR, CDR2 FQNEAQ (reference sequence). The V gene lost 5 bases and the J gene lost 6 bases, with 10 bases spanning the gap. The CDR3 consists of 13 residues. The CDR3 DNA reads as TGTGCCAGCAGCCAAGGGTTCCCCGGGGAGCTGTTTTTT. Encoded protein: CASSQGFPGELFF.

This clonotype was picked up many times. The CDR3 sequence: CSAREGTGGETQYF. The CDR3 nucleotides are TGCAGTGCTAGAGAGGGGACAGGGGGGGAGACCCAGTACTTC. The chain uses TRBV20-1 and TRBJ2-5; 11 nucleotides match TRBD1. After removal of 0 bases from V and 5 bases from J, the junction contained 2 bases not matched to a gene. The germline gives CDR1 DFQATT, CDR2 SNEGSKA (reference sequence). The CDR3 is 14 amino acids.

This clonotype was seen many times. The genes are TRBV18 and TRBJ2-3; D gene ambiguous. The CDR3 runs 13 residues. V was shortened by 8 bases and J by 0 bases, with 9 bases between the two germline ends. Per the germline V gene, CDR1 is KGHSH and CDR2 is LQKENI. CDR3 DNA: TGTGCCAGCAGCTATGGTAGCACAGATACGCAGTATTTT. Translation: CASSYGSTDTQYF.

This clonotype showed up many times. V is TRBV28 and J is TRBJ1-1; D is unclear. Deletions cut 6 bases from V and 0 bases from J, with 14 bases between. In germline, CDR1 is MDHEN, CDR2 SYDVKM. The CDR3 has 15 amino acids. The CDR3 loop reads CASSRRRALNTEAFF. DNA of the CDR3: TGTGCCAGCAGCCGAAGACGGGCGTTGAACACTGAAGCTTTCTTT.

This clonotype has only a few counts. The V and J genes are TRBV6-1 and TRBJ1-1; D might be TRBD1 (6 bases). The CDR3 sequence is 16 residues long. In germline, CDR1 is MNHNS, CDR2 SASEGT. The germline V and J ends were trimmed by 6 bases and 1 base, with 18 bases remaining between them. This CDR3 reads CASSTSPKQGNTEAFF. As DNA, the CDR3 is TGTGCCAGCAGCACCTCCCCTAAACAGGGGAACACTGAAGCTTTCTTT.

This clonotype showed up many times. The V call is TRBV30, the J call TRBJ2-1; a possible D gene is TRBD2 (7 bases). The CDR3 is 15 residues long. From germline, CDR1 is GTSNPN and CDR2 SVGIG (reference sequence). The V end lost 0 bases, the J end lost 6 bases, and 15 bases lay between the germline ends. In DNA, the CDR3 is TGTGCCTGGAGTGTAAGGGGGGGCCGGGGCAATGAGCAGTTCTTC. This gives the protein CAWSVRGGRGNEQFF.

V and J are TRBV27 and TRBJ1-1, with 7 bases identical to TRBD1. CDR1 and CDR2 from the germline V gene are MNHEY and SMNVEV (reference sequence). The CDR3 loop spans 14 amino acids. The junction had 10 bases not matched to a gene; V was cut back by 6 bases and J by 6 bases. The chain's CDR3 is CASRRDRGFPEAFF. As DNA, the CDR3 is TGTGCCAGCAGGCGGGACAGAGGTTTCCCTGAAGCTTTCTTT.

This clonotype occurred many times. The genes are TRBV6-1 and TRBJ1-2; TRBD1 matches 7 bases. The V and J ends lost 7 bases and 2 bases, in that order; junction bases with no gene match: 13. Germline V CDR1 and CDR2: MNHNS, SASEGT. The CDR3 is 16 amino acids. CDR3 protein: CASINLGEGANYGYTF. The CDR3 DNA is TGTGCCAGCATCAACCTTGGGGAGGGGGCAAACTATGGCTACACCTTC.

This chain joins TRBV6-2 or TRBV6-3 and TRBJ1-5; D is unclear. CDR1 is MNHEY and CDR2 is SVGEGT in the germline V gene. This CDR3 contains 15 residues. The V end was cut by 6 bases, the J end by 0 bases, with 12 bases between. In DNA form, the CDR3 reads TGTGCCAGCAGGAGGACGGTATATAGCAATCAGCCCCAGCATTTT. Protein sequence: CASRRTVYSNQPQHF.

In its sample, this clonotype was seen a few times. The genes are TRBV4-1 and TRBJ1-4; D is undetermined. The germline V gene encodes CDR1 MGHRA and CDR2 YSYEKL. The CDR3 runs 14 residues. Between the trimmed V and J ends, which lost 0 bases and 12 bases, there was a span of 14 bases. The CDR3 protein is CASSQDTGRRELFF. For the CDR3, the DNA is TGCGCCAGCAGCCAAGACACTGGACGGAGAGAACTGTTTTTT.

The sample holds many counts of this clonotype. Sequence at one end of the junction differs from germline and may be a read error. The chain has TRBV7-8 and TRBJ2-1; either TRBD1 or TRBD2 may fit D (5 bases each). CDR3 size: 11 residues. Germline CDR1 and CDR2: SGHVS and FQNEAQ. The CDR3: CASSSYRDLHF. Here the CDR3 DNA reads TGTGCCAGCAGCTCCTACCGGGACCTCCACTTC.

This clonotype was detected ten times or more. This rearrangement joins TRBV20-1 to TRBJ1-5, with 7 bases fitting TRBD1. The germline V gene has CDR1 DFQATT and CDR2 SNEGSKA (reference sequence). The CDR3 covers 15 residues. J lost 3 bases, V lost 0 bases, and 5 bases had no gene match. The CDR3 DNA sequence: TGCAGTGCTAGAGATCCCGACAGGGACAATCAGCCCCAGCATTTT. Translating it yields CSARDPDRDNQPQHF.

This clonotype has ten or more counts. The rearrangement uses TRBV27 and TRBJ1-5; 8 bases agree with TRBD1. There are 14 residues in the CDR3. After removal of 6 bases from V and 6 bases from J, the junction contained 7 bases not matched to a gene. The germline V gene has CDR1 MNHEY and CDR2 SMNVEV (reference sequence). Written as DNA, the CDR3 is TGTGCCAGCAGGCCACAGGGGGTTACTCAGCCCCAGCATTTT. This encodes CASRPQGVTQPQHF.

For this clonotype: A read error may explain this, as a much larger clone is one base away. The chain recombines TRBV11-2 with TRBJ2-5, with 10 bases matching TRBD2. This CDR3 region has 16 residues. Germline loops: CDR1 SGHAT, CDR2 FQNNGV. CDR3 amino acids: CASSSLAGRGYNERFF. DNA of the CDR3: TGTGCCAGCAGCTCACTAGCGGGAAGGGGGTACAATGAGCGGTTCTTC. The whole variable domain, remainder taken from reference TRBV11-2 and TRBJ2-5, is EAGVAQSPRYKIIEKRQSVAFWCNPISGHATLYWYQQILGQGPKLLIQFQNNGVVDDSQLPKDRFSAERLKGVDSTLKIQPAKLEDSAVYLCASSSLAGRGYNERFFGPGTRLLVL.

A remark on this clonotype: This may be a read error: a much more frequent sequence differs by one nucleotide. The rearrangement links TRBV30 to TRBJ1-2; D is unclear. V was cut by 4 bases and J by 7 bases, with 13 bases left in between. The CDR3 is made up of 12 amino acids. Germline CDR1 reads GTSNPN; CDR2 reads SVGIG (reference sequence). This CDR3 is CAWTTSTCGYTF. The CDR3 bases are TGTGCCTGGACAACATCCACCTGTGGCTACACCTTC.

This clonotype came up many times. The V and J genes are TRBV20-1 and TRBJ2-7; D is perhaps TRBD2 (6 bases). CDR3 size: 12 residues. Trimming pared 6 bases from V and 4 bases from J, leaving 13 bases between. Germline-derived CDR1 and CDR2 are DFQATT and SNEGSKA (reference sequence). The CDR3 loop is CSAGGKAYEQYF. DNA of the CDR3: TGCAGTGCCGGCGGGAAAGCATACGAGCAGTACTTC.

A word on this clonotype: One junction end does not reproduce the germline sequence, and a read error may be involved. The genes are TRBV9 and TRBJ2-1; the D gene is possibly TRBD2 (6 bases). Per the germline V gene, CDR1 is SGDLS and CDR2 is YYNGEE. The CDR3 is 15 amino acids. CDR3: CASSVVGVGGNERFF. The CDR3 DNA reads TGTGCCAGCAGCGTAGTGGGTGTGGGAGGTAATGAGCGGTTCTTC.

This clonotype was found many times. The chain joins TRBV19 to TRBJ2-2; 12 positions match TRBD1. J gave up 5 bases and V 5 bases, and 6 bases lay outside the gene matches. The CDR3 is made up of 16 amino acids. The germline V gene encodes CDR1 LNHDA and CDR2 SQIVND (reference sequence). CDR3 sequence: CASSAGTGGLTGELFF. Here the CDR3 DNA reads TGTGCCAGTAGTGCAGGGACAGGGGGCCTGACCGGGGAGCTGTTTTTT.

This chain links TRBV9 with TRBJ1-6; perhaps TRBD1 as D (5 bases). The CDR3 totals 15 residues. V was trimmed by 2 bases and J by 7 bases, leaving 13 bases between them. Per the germline V gene, CDR1 is SGDLS and CDR2 is YYNGEE. The CDR3 coding sequence is TGTGCCAGCAGCGTCGACGGGACGGTCAATTCACCCCTCCACTTT. Its translation: CASSVDGTVNSPLHF.

This clonotype was observed at least ten times. This sequence joins TRBV2 and TRBJ1-2; a weak D match, TRBD1 (5 bases). This CDR3 is built from 16 residues. V was clipped by 4 bases and J by 5 bases, with 20 bases between them. Germline V gives CDR1 SNHLY, CDR2 FYNNEI. The CDR3 DNA reads TGTGCCAGCAGTGGTGAATCGGGACTCCCTAGTTATGGCTACACCTTC. As protein: CASSGESGLPSYGYTF.